This T cell receptor (beta chain) was retrieved from a study of T cells in Graves' hyperthyroidism and ophthalmopathy. This clonotype was seen ten or more times. Germline CDR1 SGHAT, CDR2 FQNNGV. V lost 3 bases and J lost 6; bases outside the gene matches: 8. The CDR3 consists of 16 residues. The investigators amplified TCR beta CDR3 regions from RNA transcripts. When the TCR CDR3 underwent first-round RT-PCR, the HTBI primer set was used. TCRdb itself ran the multiplex PCR reads through MiXCR, one entry per CDR3 protein. Of fewer than 750,000 distinct CDR3 sequences listed, roughly 15% are singletons. Patients with uncontrolled infections, other autoimmune diseases, pregnancy or lactation were excluded. It was around 11 ml of fresh peripheral blood that supplied the PBMCs.

This clonotype originated in a woman in her 50s with Graves' ophthalmopathy. The chain has TRBV11-2 and TRBJ2-2; TRBD2 aligns across 9 bases. The sequencing input was blood. Here the CDR3 reads CASSLVAGDLAGELFF. CDR3 sequence (DNA): TGTGCCAGCAGCTTGGTAGCGGGAGATTTGGCCGGGGAGCTGTTTTTT.